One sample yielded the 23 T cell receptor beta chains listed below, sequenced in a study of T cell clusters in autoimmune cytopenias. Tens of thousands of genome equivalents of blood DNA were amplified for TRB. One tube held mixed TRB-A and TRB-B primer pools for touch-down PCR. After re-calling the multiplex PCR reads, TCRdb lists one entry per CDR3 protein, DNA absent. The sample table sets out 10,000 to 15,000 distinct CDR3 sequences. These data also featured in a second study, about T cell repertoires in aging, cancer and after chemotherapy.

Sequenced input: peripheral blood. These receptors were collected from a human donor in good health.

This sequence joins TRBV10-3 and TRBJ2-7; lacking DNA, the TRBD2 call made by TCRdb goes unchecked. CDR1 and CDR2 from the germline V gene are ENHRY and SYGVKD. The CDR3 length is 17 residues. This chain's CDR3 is CAISEPGLAANSYEQYF.

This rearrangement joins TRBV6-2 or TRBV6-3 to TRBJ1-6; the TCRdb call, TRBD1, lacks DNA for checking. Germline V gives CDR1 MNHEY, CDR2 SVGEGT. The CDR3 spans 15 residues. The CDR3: CATVRDRGPNSPLHF.

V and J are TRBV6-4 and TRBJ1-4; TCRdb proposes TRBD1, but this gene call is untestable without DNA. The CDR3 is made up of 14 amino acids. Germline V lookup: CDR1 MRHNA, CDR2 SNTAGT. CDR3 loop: CASSSGTDNEKLFF.

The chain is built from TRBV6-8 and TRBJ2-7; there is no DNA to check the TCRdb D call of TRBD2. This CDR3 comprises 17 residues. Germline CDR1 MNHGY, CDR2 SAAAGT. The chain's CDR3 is CASSPGGLAVPRYEQYF.

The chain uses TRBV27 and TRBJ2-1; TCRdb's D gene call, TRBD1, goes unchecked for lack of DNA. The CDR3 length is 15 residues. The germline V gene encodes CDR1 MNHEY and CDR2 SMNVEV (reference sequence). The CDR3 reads CASTGGQGTYNEQFF.

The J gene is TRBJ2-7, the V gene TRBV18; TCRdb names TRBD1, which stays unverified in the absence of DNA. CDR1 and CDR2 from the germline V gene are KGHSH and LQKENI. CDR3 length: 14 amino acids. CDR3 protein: CASSRTGRSYEQYF.

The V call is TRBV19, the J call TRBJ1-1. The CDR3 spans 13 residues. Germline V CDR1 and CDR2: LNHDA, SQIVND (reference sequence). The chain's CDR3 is CASSMRRNTEAFF. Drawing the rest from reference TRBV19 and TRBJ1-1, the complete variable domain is DGGITQSPKYLFRKEGQNVTLSCEQNLNHDAMYWYRQDPGQGLRLIYYSQIVNDFQKGDIAEGYSVSREKKESFPLTVTSAQKNPTAFYLCASSMRRNTEAFFGQGTRLTVV.

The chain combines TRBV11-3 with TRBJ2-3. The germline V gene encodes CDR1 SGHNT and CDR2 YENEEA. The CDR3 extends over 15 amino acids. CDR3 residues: CASSLIGVLADTQYF. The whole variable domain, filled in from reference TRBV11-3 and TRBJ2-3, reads EAGVVQSPRYKIIEKKQPVAFWCNPISGHNTLYWYLQNLGQGPELLIRYENEEAVDDSQLPKDRFSAERLKGVDSTLKIQPAELGDSAVYLCASSLIGVLADTQYFGPGTRLTVL.

CDR3 region: CASSLGHTKDSSSYNEQFF. The chain has TRBV13 and TRBJ2-1. CDR1 PRHDT and CDR2 FYEKMQ come from the germline V gene (reference sequence). The CDR3 has 19 residues.

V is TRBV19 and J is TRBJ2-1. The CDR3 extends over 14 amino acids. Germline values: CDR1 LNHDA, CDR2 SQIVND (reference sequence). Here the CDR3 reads CASSIPSPYNEQFF.

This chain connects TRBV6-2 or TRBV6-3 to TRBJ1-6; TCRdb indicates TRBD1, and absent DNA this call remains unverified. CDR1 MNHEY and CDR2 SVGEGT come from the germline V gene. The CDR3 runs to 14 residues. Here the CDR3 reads CASAGDSHNSPLHF.

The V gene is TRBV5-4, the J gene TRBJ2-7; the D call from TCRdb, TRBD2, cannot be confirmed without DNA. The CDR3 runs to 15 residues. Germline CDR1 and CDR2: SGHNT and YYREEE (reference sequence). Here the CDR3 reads CASSRDSRGSNEQYF.

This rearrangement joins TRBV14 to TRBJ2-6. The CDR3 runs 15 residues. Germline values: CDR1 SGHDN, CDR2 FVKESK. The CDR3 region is CASSHAGLGVNVLTF.

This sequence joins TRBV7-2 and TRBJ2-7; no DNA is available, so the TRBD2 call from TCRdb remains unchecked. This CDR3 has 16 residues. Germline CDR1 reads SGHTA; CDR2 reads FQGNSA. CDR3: CASSLAGVAGDYEQYF.

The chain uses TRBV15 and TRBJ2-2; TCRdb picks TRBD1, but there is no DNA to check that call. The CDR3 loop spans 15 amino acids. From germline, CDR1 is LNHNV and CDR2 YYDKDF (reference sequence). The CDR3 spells CATSKSTGSTGELFF.

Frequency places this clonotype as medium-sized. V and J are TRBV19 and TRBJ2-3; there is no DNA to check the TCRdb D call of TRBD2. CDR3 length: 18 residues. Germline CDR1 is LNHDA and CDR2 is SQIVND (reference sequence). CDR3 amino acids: CASRIRLAGALRTDTQYF.

CDR3 loop: CASSLAAGQKFF. The chain carries TRBV7-9 and TRBJ2-1; TCRdb indicates TRBD1, and absent DNA this call remains unverified. CDR1 is SEHNR and CDR2 is FQNEAQ in the germline V gene (reference sequence). CDR3 length: 12 amino acids.

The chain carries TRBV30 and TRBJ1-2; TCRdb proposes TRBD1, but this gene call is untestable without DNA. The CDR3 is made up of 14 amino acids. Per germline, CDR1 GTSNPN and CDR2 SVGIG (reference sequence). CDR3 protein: CAWSAGTGAYGYTF.

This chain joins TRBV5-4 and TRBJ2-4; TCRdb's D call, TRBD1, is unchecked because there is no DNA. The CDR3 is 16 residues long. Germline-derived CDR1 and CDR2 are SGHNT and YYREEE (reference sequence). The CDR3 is CASSLEGGKDKNIQYF. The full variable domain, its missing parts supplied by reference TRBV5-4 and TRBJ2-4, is ETGVTQSPTHLIKTRGQQVTLRCSSQSGHNTVSWYQQALGQGPQFIFQYYREEENGRGNFPPRFSGLQFPNYSSELNVNALELDDSALYLCASSLEGGKDKNIQYFGAGTRLSVL.

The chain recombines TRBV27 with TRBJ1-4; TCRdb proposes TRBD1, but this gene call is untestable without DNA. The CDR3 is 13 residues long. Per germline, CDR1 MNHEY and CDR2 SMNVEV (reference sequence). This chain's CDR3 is CASIMGENEKLFF.

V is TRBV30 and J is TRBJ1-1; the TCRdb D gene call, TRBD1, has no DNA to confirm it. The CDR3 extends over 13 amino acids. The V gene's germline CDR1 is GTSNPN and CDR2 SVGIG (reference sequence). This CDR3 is CAWADRVGTEAFF.

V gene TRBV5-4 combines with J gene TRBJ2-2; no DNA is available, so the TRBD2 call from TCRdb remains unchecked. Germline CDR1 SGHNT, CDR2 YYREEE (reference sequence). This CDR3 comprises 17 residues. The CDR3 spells CASRPGLAGANTGELFF.

The CDR3: CASSIGAGGGYTGYTF. This chain uses TRBV19 with TRBJ1-2; TCRdb calls TRBD1, which cannot be checked without DNA. From germline, CDR1 is LNHDA and CDR2 SQIVND (reference sequence). The CDR3 is 16 amino acids.